These T cell receptor beta chains were read from a single sample in a study of blood T cell repertoires in COVID-19. Method: immunoSEQ multiplex PCR; TCRdb's copy keeps in-frame clones and lacks some. The table lists roughly 120,000 clones, roughly 87% of them singletons, with roughly 8.2% in the top ten. Sequenced material: peripheral blood. Receptors were obtained from a human donor in a cohort sampled during active COVID-19. The CDR3 runs from the conserved cysteine through the conserved F or W. Fields, in order: J gene, clone size, D gene, V gene, CDR3 DNA, CDR3 protein. A D gene is named only where the DNA matches it firmly. The size entry is marked missing in some rows and otherwise reads once, few, many or a size class.

TRBJ2-2,-,-,TRBV7-7,TGTGCTACCCCGTGGGGGGGGCGCGTCACCGGGGAGCTGTTTTTT,CATPWGGRVTGELFF
TRBJ1-1,few,-,TRBV12-3/TRBV12-4,TGTGCCAGCCGGGTATCGATGAACACTGAAGCTTTCTTT,CASRVSMNTEAFF
TRBJ2-7,-,-,TRBV28,TGTGCCAGCAGAACCTTTAGCGGCTCCTACGAGCAGTACTTC,CASRTFSGSYEQYF
TRBJ1-2,-,TRBD1,TRBV30,TGTGCCTGGAGTCCCGACAGGGGTAACTATGGCTACACCTTC,CAWSPDRGNYGYTF
TRBJ2-6,-,-,TRBV5-1,TGCGCCAGCAGCTTAAAGAGGGACACCGGCTCTTCTGGGGCCAACGTCCTGACTTTC,CASSLKRDTGSSGANVLTF
TRBJ2-2,-,TRBD2,TRBV24-1,TGTGCCACCAGTGATGGTCTAGCGGGGGCCCTTTTT,CATSDGLAGALF
TRBJ2-7,-,TRBD2,TRBV27,TGTGCCAGCAGTTTTATGCGGGAGGCCGACGAGCAGTACTTC,CASSFMREADEQYF
TRBJ2-5,-,-,TRBV12-3/TRBV12-4,TGTGCCAGCAGCCTCGGACTAAAAGGGACCCAGTACTTC,CASSLGLKGTQYF
TRBJ2-3,-,-,TRBV11-3,TGTGCCAGCAGCTTACGGTTCACAGATACGCAGTATTTT,CASSLRFTDTQYF
TRBJ2-3,-,-,TRBV28,TGTGCCAGCATCCGAAGAGGGGGAATCGGGGATACGCAGTATTTT,CASIRRGGIGDTQYF
TRBJ2-7,-,TRBD2,TRBV6-5,TGTGCCAGCACCGGGGGGAGCGAGCAGTACTTC,CASTGGSEQYF
TRBJ1-2,-,TRBD1,TRBV29-1,TGCAGCGTTGACGGGACAGGGAATTCAAAGAGTGGCTACACCTTC,CSVDGTGNSKSGYTF
TRBJ1-1,few,-,TRBV3-1/TRBV3-2,TGTGCCAGCAGCCAAAACCTTCGGGGGGGCCCTGAAGCTTTCTTT,CASSQNLRGGPEAFF
TRBJ1-6,-,-,TRBV5-1,TGCGCCAGCAGCTTGAATTGGGGAGGGGATAATTCACCCCTCCACTTT,CASSLNWGGDNSPLHF
TRBJ2-1,-,TRBD2,TRBV9,TGTGCCAGCAGCGTAGCGGTAGCGGGGGTTAGCGACAATGAGCAGTTCTTC,CASSVAVAGVSDNEQFF
TRBJ1-5,-,TRBD1,TRBV7-9,TGTGCCAGCAGCCCCGGGGCAGGGGGAAATCAGCCCCAGCATTTT,CASSPGAGGNQPQHF
TRBJ1-2,-,TRBD1,TRBV11-2,TGTGCCAGCAGCTCGGACAGGGCTTATGGCTACACCTTC,CASSSDRAYGYTF
TRBJ2-7,-,-,TRBV5-1,TGCGCCAGCATCCTGGGTCCCGGGGATGGATACGAGCAGTACTTC,CASILGPGDGYEQYF
TRBJ2-7,-,TRBD2,TRBV4-2,TGTGCCAGCAGCCAAGGCACGGCGGGAGGCGAGCAGTACTTC,CASSQGTAGGEQYF
TRBJ2-1,few,TRBD2,TRBV10-2,TGCGCCAGCAGTGAGATTGAGCTAGCGGGAACCTACAATGAGCAGTTCTTC,CASSEIELAGTYNEQFF
TRBJ2-7,-,-,TRBV6-5,TGTGCCAGCAGACCCCGGCGGGACCTTGGCGAGCAGTACTTC,CASRPRRDLGEQYF
TRBJ2-1,-,TRBD2,TRBV7-9,TGTGCCAGCAGCTCCCGACTAGCTGGAGCCCCCAATGAGCAGTTCTTC,CASSSRLAGAPNEQFF
TRBJ2-5,once,TRBD2,TRBV7-2,TGTGCCAGCGGCAAGACTAGCGGGAGTGAGACCCAGTACTTC,CASGKTSGSETQYF
TRBJ1-2,-,-,TRBV24-1,TGTGCCACCAGTGCCGACCCCCGGAGGGGGGGCAAGGATATCTATGGCTACACCTTC,CATSADPRRGGKDIYGYTF
TRBJ2-4,-,-,TRBV11-3,TGTGCCAGCAGCTTAAACCTGCCAGGGAGGGGGGCCAAAAACATTCAGTACTTC,CASSLNLPGRGAKNIQYF
TRBJ1-6,-,-,TRBV28,TGTGCCAGCAGAAGGGCTATGGGGGGGTATAATTCACCCCTCCACTTT,CASRRAMGGYNSPLHF
TRBJ1-5,-,TRBD1,TRBV19,TGTGCCAGTAGTATCGGACAGGGGGCGAGGGAGCCCCAGCATTTT,CASSIGQGAREPQHF
TRBJ1-1,-,-,TRBV5-6,TGTGCCAGCAGCTTTGGAACAGGGTGGGAGAACACTGAAGCTTTCTTT,CASSFGTGWENTEAFF
TRBJ1-2,-,-,TRBV11-2,TGTGCCAGCAGCTTAGACGGGGGTGGCTACACCTTC,CASSLDGGGYTF
TRBJ1-4,-,TRBD1,TRBV29-1,TGCAGCGTTGGGACAGGGTGGGGTGAAAAACTGTTTTTT,CSVGTGWGEKLFF
TRBJ1-1,-,-,TRBV12-3/TRBV12-4,TGTGCCAGCAGTCGCCGGGTGAACACTGAAGCTTTCTTT,CASSRRVNTEAFF
TRBJ2-5,-,-,TRBV11-3,TGTGCCAGCAGCTTAGACAGGGGAGAGACCCAGTACTTC,CASSLDRGETQYF
TRBJ1-2,-,-,TRBV11-2,TGTGCCAGCAGCTTAGATCCTGACAAGGGGTACACCTTC,CASSLDPDKGYTF
TRBJ1-3,once,TRBD1,TRBV11-3,TGTGCCAGCAGCCGAGACAGGGCCGCTGGAAACACCATATATTTT,CASSRDRAAGNTIYF
TRBJ2-2,-,-,TRBV3-1/TRBV3-2,TGTGCCAGCAGCGCGGGACGGACGAACACCGGGGAGCTGTTTTTT,CASSAGRTNTGELFF
TRBJ1-5,-,-,TRBV19,TGTGCCAGTAGTGGGGGACTAAGCAATCAGCCCCAGCATTTT,CASSGGLSNQPQHF
TRBJ2-2,-,TRBD1,TRBV14,TGTGCCAGCAGCCAAGAAGGAATGGGGACAGGGGGCACCGGGGAGCTGTTTTTT,CASSQEGMGTGGTGELFF
TRBJ2-7,-,TRBD1,TRBV2,TGTGCCAGCAGTGAGGGACAGGGGGTCCACGAGCAGTACTTC,CASSEGQGVHEQYF
TRBJ2-7,-,TRBD1,TRBV7-2,TGTGCCAGCAGCTTTCGGGGGGACAGGGGATACTACGAGCAGTACTTC,CASSFRGDRGYYEQYF
TRBJ2-5,-,TRBD2,TRBV7-6,TGTGCCAGCAGCGGACTAGCGGGAGTGCGGGAGACCCAGTACTTC,CASSGLAGVRETQYF
TRBJ1-2,-,TRBD1,TRBV11-2,TGTGCCAGCAGCTTAGGTGGGACAGGGATCAGCGGCTACACCTTC,CASSLGGTGISGYTF
TRBJ2-3,-,TRBD2,TRBV5-8,TGTGCCAGCAGCTTTCTTGCGGGAGGGCCTGCAGATACGCAGTATTTT,CASSFLAGGPADTQYF
TRBJ2-7,-,TRBD2,TRBV6-5,TGTGCCAGCCGAAGACTAGCGGGAGACTACGAGCAGTACTTC,CASRRLAGDYEQYF
TRBJ2-1,-,-,TRBV7-6,TGTGCCAGCAGCTTAGCGGAGGAGAATGAGCAGTTCTTC,CASSLAEENEQFF
TRBJ2-2,-,TRBD2,TRBV24-1,TGTGCCACCAGTGACCCGACTAGCGGGGGGGCGGGGGAGCTGTTTTTT,CATSDPTSGGAGELFF
TRBJ2-1,few,TRBD2,TRBV10-3,TGTGCCATCAGTGATGGGGGGGACGTCAGTGAGCAGTTCTTC,CAISDGGDVSEQFF